This is a list of T cell receptor beta chains from one sample in a study of blood T cell repertoires in COVID-19. Produced via immunoSEQ multiplex PCR; TCRdb's table is partial and in-frame only. Here the sample spans approximately 220,000 clones, over 75% being singletons. Sequenced sample: peripheral blood. Receptors were obtained from a man in his forties or fifties with acute or convalescent COVID-19. Each CDR3 is given with its conserved first and last residue. The D gene is left open where the match is weak. Clone sizes are given selectively: once, few, many, or a class where the clone is expanded.

v_call	clone_size	d_call	j_call	cdr3_nt	cdr3_aa
TRBV2	.	.	TRBJ1-1	TGTGCCAGCAGTGGTATGGGCTACACTGAAGCTTTCTTT	CASSGMGYTEAFF
TRBV3-1/TRBV3-2	.	TRBD1	TRBJ1-2	TGTGCCAGCAGCCAAGGGGACAGGGGGCCCGGCTACACCTTC	CASSQGDRGPGYTF
TRBV29-1	.	.	TRBJ1-3	TGCAGCGCCATGAGGTATAGCTCTGGAAACACCATATATTTT	CSAMRYSSGNTIYF
TRBV10-1	.	TRBD1	TRBJ1-4	TGCGCCAGCAGTCCCCGGACAGGGACGGGGGAAAAACTGTTTTTT	CASSPRTGTGEKLFF
TRBV6-5	.	TRBD1	TRBJ1-6	TGTGCCAGCAGTTATGGGACAGGGGGCAGTTCACCCCTCCACTTT	CASSYGTGGSSPLHF
TRBV5-1	.	.	TRBJ2-3	TGCGCCAGCAGCATCTTGACAGGCACAGATACGCAGTATTTT	CASSILTGTDTQYF
TRBV25-1	once	.	TRBJ1-2	TGTGCCAGCAATACCGGGACACCTATGGGCTACACCTTC	CASNTGTPMGYTF
TRBV7-9	.	.	TRBJ1-4	TGTGCCAGCACCTCCGGGCGGGGGGAAAAACTGTTTTTT	CASTSGRGEKLFF
TRBV12-3/TRBV12-4	.	TRBD1	TRBJ1-5	TGTGCCAGCAGTACAGGGGGCAATCAGCCCCAGCATTTT	CASSTGGNQPQHF
TRBV6-6	.	.	TRBJ1-2	TGTGCCAGCAGCCCCGGGGGGGGGTTTGGAGGCTACACCTTC	CASSPGGGFGGYTF
TRBV2	once	TRBD1	TRBJ1-6	TGTGCCAGCAGGGCAGACAGGGTCCGGTCACCCCTCCACTTT	CASRADRVRSPLHF
TRBV5-4	.	.	TRBJ2-5	TGTGCCAGCAGCTTGGTGTCAGTACAAGAGACCCAGTACTTC	CASSLVSVQETQYF
TRBV18	.	TRBD1	TRBJ2-7	TGTGCCAGCTCACCCAACAGGGACAGCGAGCAGTACTTC	CASSPNRDSEQYF
TRBV5-1	.	.	TRBJ2-3	TGCGCCAGCAGCGGAGTAACAGATACGCAGTATTTT	CASSGVTDTQYF
TRBV30	.	.	TRBJ1-1	TGTGCCTGGGGGCACACAGTGAACACTGAAGCTTTCTTT	CAWGHTVNTEAFF
TRBV7-9	.	.	TRBJ1-2	TGTGCCAGCAGCCTGAGGGGGACACCTAACTATGGCTACACCTTC	CASSLRGTPNYGYTF
TRBV5-5	.	TRBD1	TRBJ1-2	TGTGCCAGCAGCTCGGGACAGGGCTACTATGGCTACACCTTC	CASSSGQGYYGYTF
TRBV11-3	.	.	TRBJ2-3	TGTGCCAGCAGCCCCCGAAAGGGGCCAGTAGATACGCAGTATTTT	CASSPRKGPVDTQYF
TRBV11-2	.	.	TRBJ1-4	TGTGCCAGCAGCCCAAGGCTGGGGGGAGAAAAACTGTTTTTT	CASSPRLGGEKLFF
TRBV5-1	.	.	TRBJ1-4	TGCGCCAGCAGCTCGGGGCGGGGGACGACTAATGAAAAACTGTTTTTT	CASSSGRGTTNEKLFF
TRBV7-9	.	.	TRBJ1-4	TGTGCCAGCAGCTCGCCCCTCGACAGGTTCGATGAAAAACTGTTTTTT	CASSSPLDRFDEKLFF
TRBV9	.	.	TRBJ1-1	TGTGCCAGCAGCGCTAGGGGCACCTACAACACTGAAGCTTTCTTT	CASSARGTYNTEAFF
TRBV6-4	.	.	TRBJ1-1	TGTGCCAGCAGTCTCGGGTCGGGAACTGAAGCTTTCTTT	CASSLGSGTEAFF
TRBV6-6	.	.	TRBJ1-2	TGTGCCAGCAGTTACTCGGAGGGGTTCTATGGCTACACCTTC	CASSYSEGFYGYTF
TRBV6-1	.	.	TRBJ2-5	TGTGCCAGCAGTGAAGCGGGCACTCCGGAGACCCAGTACTTC	CASSEAGTPETQYF
TRBV6-2/TRBV6-3	.	TRBD1	TRBJ1-2	TGTGCCAGCAGTTACGGGACAGGGGGCTATGGCTACACCTTC	CASSYGTGGYGYTF
TRBV11-2	.	.	TRBJ1-6	TGTGCCAGCAGCTTAGGGGGGCAGGGGAACTCACCCCTCCACTTT	CASSLGGQGNSPLHF
TRBV11-2	.	.	TRBJ1-3	TGTGCCAGCAGCCCCGGGACAACCGGAAACACCATATATTTT	CASSPGTTGNTIYF
TRBV5-1	.	.	TRBJ1-5	TGCGCCAGCAGCTTGGTACCTGGGGCATCTAGCAATCAGCCCCAGCATTTT	CASSLVPGASSNQPQHF
TRBV6-1	few	TRBD1	TRBJ1-1	TGTGCCAGCAGTGATGAAAACAGGGGCGAAGCTTTCTTT	CASSDENRGEAFF
TRBV5-1	.	.	TRBJ1-2	TGCGCCAGCAGCTTGAGCCTGAGGGTTTACGGCTACACCTTC	CASSLSLRVYGYTF
TRBV19	.	.	TRBJ1-2	TGTGCCACAGGGGCTAACTATGGCTACACCTTC	CATGANYGYTF
TRBV7-9	.	TRBD1	TRBJ1-1	TGTGCCAGCAGTCCCGGGACAGGTTTGGACACTGAAGCTTTCTTT	CASSPGTGLDTEAFF
TRBV10-1	.	.	TRBJ2-3	TGCGCCAGCAGTGCCCCGGACAGCAGCACAGATACGCAGTATTTT	CASSAPDSSTDTQYF
TRBV7-8	few	.	TRBJ1-3	TGTGCCAGCAGGCTTGACAACTCTGGAAACACCATATATTTT	CASRLDNSGNTIYF
TRBV20-1	.	.	TRBJ1-1	TGCAGTGCTAGCCCATCCCAGGGTTTCTTT	CSASPSQGFF
TRBV19	few	TRBD1	TRBJ2-7	TGTGCCAGTAGCACTCGAACAGGGGTGTTACCCTACGAGCAGTACTTC	CASSTRTGVLPYEQYF
TRBV4-2	.	TRBD1	TRBJ1-6	TGTGCCAGCAGCCACGACAGGGATTCCTATAATTCACCCCTCCACTTT	CASSHDRDSYNSPLHF
TRBV7-2	.	TRBD2	TRBJ2-1	TGTGCCAGCAGCTTGAGGCGGGGGGGAATCAATGAGCAGTTCTTC	CASSLRRGGINEQFF
TRBV10-3	.	TRBD1	TRBJ2-1	TGTGCCATCAGTGATCCCAGGACAGGGGGTTCTAAGCAGTTCTTC	CAISDPRTGGSKQFF
TRBV5-4	once	TRBD1	TRBJ2-1	TGTGCCAGCAGCCCCGGACAGGCCAATGAGCAGTTCTTC	CASSPGQANEQFF
TRBV6-5	few	TRBD1	TRBJ1-1	TGTGCCAGCAGTTACTCTCCAAGGGACAGGAAGACTGAAGCTTTCTTT	CASSYSPRDRKTEAFF
TRBV6-5	.	.	TRBJ1-2	TGTGCCAGCAGTACCGGAGGAGTAGACTATGGCTACACCTTC	CASSTGGVDYGYTF
TRBV19	few	.	TRBJ1-6	TGTGCCAGTAGCCTGACCCGAGGTAATTCACCCCTCCACTTT	CASSLTRGNSPLHF
TRBV14	.	TRBD2	TRBJ2-2	TGTGCCAGCAGCCAAAGACTAGCGGGGAACACCGGGGAGCTGTTTTTT	CASSQRLAGNTGELFF
TRBV21-1	.	.	TRBJ1-1	TGTGCCAGCAGCAAAACACAGGGTTCGGGCACTGAAGCTTTCTTT	CASSKTQGSGTEAFF
TRBV9	.	.	TRBJ1-2	TGTGCCAGCAGCGTAGGAGGGAACTATGGCTACACCTTC	CASSVGGNYGYTF
TRBV12-3/TRBV12-4	few	TRBD1	TRBJ1-1	TGTGCCAGCAGTCTTAGACAGGGGTCTGAAGCTTTCTTT	CASSLRQGSEAFF
TRBV7-8	.	.	TRBJ2-5	TGTGCCAGCAGCGCGGGACCCAGGGGAGGGGAGACCCAGTACTTC	CASSAGPRGGETQYF
TRBV29-1	.	.	TRBJ2-3	TGCAGCGCACGGAAACAGAGCACAGATACGCAGTATTTT	CSARKQSTDTQYF
TRBV4-2	few	.	TRBJ2-7	TGTGCCAGCAGCCAAGAATATAACAGACCAGGCGAGCAGTACTTC	CASSQEYNRPGEQYF
TRBV6-5	.	.	TRBJ1-5	TGTGCCAGCAGTTACGACACGACTCAGCCCCAGCATTTT	CASSYDTTQPQHF